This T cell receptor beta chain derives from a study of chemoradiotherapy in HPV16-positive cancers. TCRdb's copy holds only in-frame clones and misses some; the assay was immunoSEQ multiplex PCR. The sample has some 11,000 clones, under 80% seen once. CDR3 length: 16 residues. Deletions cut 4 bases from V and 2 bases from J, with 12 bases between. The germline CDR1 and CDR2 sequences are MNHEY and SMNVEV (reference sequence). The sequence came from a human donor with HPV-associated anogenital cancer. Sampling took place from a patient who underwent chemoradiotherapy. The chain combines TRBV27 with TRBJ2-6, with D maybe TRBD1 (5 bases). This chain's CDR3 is CASSYTGATGANVLTF. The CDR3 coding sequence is TGTGCCAGCAGTTATACTGGGGCAACTGGGGCCAACGTCCTGACTTTC.